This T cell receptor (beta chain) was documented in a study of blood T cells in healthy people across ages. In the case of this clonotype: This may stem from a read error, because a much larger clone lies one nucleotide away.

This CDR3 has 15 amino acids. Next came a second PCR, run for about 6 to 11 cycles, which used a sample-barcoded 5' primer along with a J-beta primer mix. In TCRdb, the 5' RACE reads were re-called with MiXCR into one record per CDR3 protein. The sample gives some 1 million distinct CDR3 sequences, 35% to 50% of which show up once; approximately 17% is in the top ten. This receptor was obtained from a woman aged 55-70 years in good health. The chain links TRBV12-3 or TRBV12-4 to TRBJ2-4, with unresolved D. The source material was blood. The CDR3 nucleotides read TGTACCAGCAGTTTAGATAGGGTAGCCAAAAACATTCAGTACTTC. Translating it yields CTSSLDRVAKNIQYF.